What follows describes a single T cell receptor beta chain. What it recognizes is unknown. The source of the sample is a study of T cell responses to AZD1222 COVID-19 vaccine. Using immunoSEQ multiplex PCR, the repertoire was profiled, and TCRdb retains in-frame clones only, with some absent. The sample includes roughly 150,000 clones, 90% of them seen just once. General observations from the study: Spike-specific TCR breadth and depth were elevated following two AZD1222 doses. Repertoires were obtained only post-peak T cell response. A reported finding is that nearly half of spike-specific TCRs target unmutated variant regions.

V lost 0 bases to trimming and J lost 1 base, with 8 bases between them. CDR3 length: 14 residues. The germline V gene has CDR1 SGHRS and CDR2 YFSETQ. The starting material was peripheral blood, obtained 28 days after the second AZD1222 dose. J is TRBJ2-7 and V is TRBV5-1; D ambiguous. This receptor was obtained from an adult who received the AZD1222 COVID-19 vaccine. The CDR3 nucleotides read TGCGCCAGCAGCTTGGAAGGCAGATCCTACGAGCAGTACTTC. Encoded protein: CASSLEGRSYEQYF.